Each of the 18 T cell receptor beta chains below was sequenced from the same sample in a study of shared clonotypes between healthy human individuals. Naive CD8 cells comprised CD45RO-negative, CCR7-positively selected cells, excluding terminally differentiated effector memory CD45RA+ cells. Sequenced by immunoSEQ multiplex PCR; TCRdb stores in-frame clones only, minus some. The profile shows about 2.1 million clones, approximately 92% of them singletons. The sample comprised naive CD8+ T cells from PBMCs. These receptors came from a man younger than 35 in good health. Some clones in this sample may be carry-over from other donors' samples.

The CDR3 DNA reads TGTGCCAGCGGGGGCGCTAGCTCCTACAATGAGCAGTTCTTC. It codes for CASGGASSYNEQFF. The chain combines TRBV28 with TRBJ2-1; D is perhaps TRBD1 (6 bases). The germline CDR1 and CDR2 sequences are MDHEN and SYDVKM. Trimming removed 8 bases at V and 0 bases at J, with 11 bases between. The CDR3 runs to 14 residues.

This rearrangement joins TRBV7-9 to TRBJ1-5; no firm D call. The CDR3 is 14 amino acids. The V gene's germline CDR1 is SEHNR and CDR2 FQNEAQ (reference sequence). The V and J ends lost 5 bases and 3 bases respectively, with 11 bases between them. CDR3 sequence (DNA): TGTGCCAGCAGCGGCGAACGCCTCAATCAGCCCCAGCATTTT. This encodes CASSGERLNQPQHF.

The chain couples TRBV11-2 to TRBJ2-1; D tentatively fits TRBD1 or TRBD2 (5 bases each). V was clipped by 5 bases and J by 6 bases, with 14 bases between them. The CDR3 spans 14 residues. Germline-derived CDR1 and CDR2 are SGHAT and FQNNGV. The CDR3, as DNA: TGTGCCAGCAGCAACCGGGACGGGACCAATGAGCAGTTCTTC. It is translated as CASSNRDGTNEQFF.

This clone appeared a single time. The CDR3: CASSLLQGAPTEAFF. The CDR3 bases are TGTGCCAGCAGTCTACTACAGGGGGCACCGACTGAAGCTTTCTTT. This sequence joins TRBV6-1 and TRBJ1-1; 9 nucleotides line up with TRBD1. The CDR3 runs 15 residues. In germline, CDR1 is MNHNS, CDR2 SASEGT. The J segment lost 5 bases and the V segment lost 5 bases, leaving 9 bases of the junction unmatched.

The gene calls are TRBV5-6 and TRBJ1-2; D unclear. The CDR3 length is 13 residues. V dropped 2 bases and J dropped 8 bases, with 13 bases sitting between them. Germline values: CDR1 SGHDT, CDR2 YYEEEE. CDR3 coding DNA: TGTGCCAGCAGCTTTGGGCGTGAGAGGGGCTACACCTTC. It yields the protein CASSFGRERGYTF.

This clone was observed once. V and J are TRBV27 and TRBJ2-1; either TRBD1 or TRBD2 may supply D (5 bases each). V was clipped by 6 bases and J by 0 bases, with 15 bases between them. The germline V gene has CDR1 MNHEY and CDR2 SMNVEV (reference sequence). The CDR3 length is 16 residues. The CDR3 nucleotides are TGTGCCAGCAGGGCAGGGACGGTCAGCTCCTACAATGAGCAGTTCTTC. Translation: CASRAGTVSSYNEQFF.

The J gene is TRBJ1-5, the V gene TRBV28; D possibly corresponds to TRBD1 (5 bases). Germline CDR1 and CDR2: MDHEN and SYDVKM. This CDR3 is built from 13 residues. V shed 5 bases and J shed 7 bases, with 12 bases lying between them. The chain's CDR3 is CASSGAALQPQHF. Here the CDR3 DNA reads TGTGCCAGCAGTGGGGCGGCTCTCCAGCCCCAGCATTTT.

The count of this clone is one. The V and J genes are TRBV27 and TRBJ1-1; TRBD1 might be the D (5 bases). Germline V gives CDR1 MNHEY, CDR2 SMNVEV (reference sequence). This CDR3 comprises 13 residues. V lost 5 bases and J lost 8, with 15 bases in between. This chain's CDR3 is CASSTLQVGEAFF. The CDR3 DNA is TGTGCCAGCAGTACATTACAGGTAGGAGAAGCTTTCTTT.

The chain employs TRBV5-4 and TRBJ1-1; D remains ambiguous. Per the germline V gene, CDR1 is SGHNT and CDR2 is YYREEE (reference sequence). The CDR3 is 13 residues long. The V and J ends lost 4 bases and 0 bases respectively, with 7 bases between them. CDR3 amino acids: CASSPRMNTEAFF. The CDR3 region has the DNA TGTGCCAGCAGCCCGCGGATGAACACTGAAGCTTTCTTT.

This chain connects TRBV27 to TRBJ1-2; D is undetermined. The CDR3 has 15 amino acids. Trimming shortened V by 0 bases and J by 3 bases, and 11 bases separated the two germline ends. Germline CDR1 and CDR2: MNHEY and SMNVEV (reference sequence). The CDR3 spells CASSLSSGVHYGYTF. The CDR3 region has the DNA TGTGCCAGCAGTTTATCCTCCGGGGTCCACTATGGCTACACCTTC.

The rearrangement links TRBV14 to TRBJ2-1, with 7 nucleotides matching TRBD1. The V gene's germline CDR1 is SGHDN and CDR2 FVKESK. CDR3 length: 16 residues. V lost 1 base and J lost 6; bases outside the gene matches: 9. The CDR3 protein is CASSQGPGGKSNEQFF. CDR3 coding DNA: TGTGCCAGCAGCCAAGGACCAGGGGGAAAAAGCAATGAGCAGTTCTTC.

The chain joins TRBV5-5 to TRBJ2-2; 9 nucleotides align to TRBD1. Germline trimming cut 4 bases from V and 1 base from J; bases unmatched to any gene: 2. From germline, CDR1 is SGHKS and CDR2 YYEKEE (reference sequence). The length of the CDR3 is 15 residues. For the CDR3, the DNA is TGTGCCAGCAGCGCGGGACAGGGGAACACCGGGGAGCTGTTTTTT. Its protein is CASSAGQGNTGELFF.

V usage is TRBV11-3 and J usage is TRBJ1-5, with 7 bases identical to TRBD1. The CDR3 length is 16 residues. Germline CDR1 SGHNT, CDR2 YENEEA. Unmatched junction bases numbered 9, after V lost 2 bases and J lost 5 bases. As DNA, the CDR3 is TGTGCCAGCAGCTTATTAGAGGGGGCCATCGATCAGCCCCAGCATTTT. Amino acids: CASSLLEGAIDQPQHF.

The V call is TRBV25-1, the J call TRBJ2-1; D is uncertain. V was shortened by 3 bases and J by 0 bases, with 9 bases between the two germline ends. In germline, CDR1 is MGHDK, CDR2 SYGVNS. The CDR3 length is 15 residues. The CDR3 sequence: CASSDPTASYNEQFF. CDR3 DNA sequence: TGTGCCAGCAGTGATCCCACAGCCTCCTACAATGAGCAGTTCTTC.

The chain carries TRBV28 and TRBJ2-6; 12 positions match TRBD1. CDR3 length: 18 residues. From germline, CDR1 is MDHEN and CDR2 SYDVKM. J was trimmed by 0 bases and V by 7 bases; bases with no gene match: 7. In DNA, the CDR3 is TGTGCCAGCACCCCCCGGGACAGGGGGCGCTCTGGGGCCAACGTCCTGACTTTC. Protein sequence: CASTPRDRGRSGANVLTF.

The chain carries TRBV7-9 and TRBJ2-5; maybe TRBD1 (6 bases). Germline CDR1 reads SEHNR; CDR2 reads FQNEAQ (reference sequence). V was clipped by 5 bases and J by 5 bases, with 15 bases between them. The CDR3 covers 14 residues. The CDR3 coding sequence is TGTGCCAGCAGCACCACAGGGTTAGCGGAGACCCAGTACTTC. Protein sequence: CASSTTGLAETQYF.

The CDR3 reads CASSLGPKNTEAFF. The DNA for the CDR3 is TGTGCCAGCAGCTTGGGACCGAAGAACACTGAAGCTTTCTTT. The gene calls are TRBV5-5 and TRBJ1-1; D not certain. The length of the CDR3 is 14 residues. V lost 0 bases, J lost 1 base, and 7 bases lay in between. CDR1 SGHKS and CDR2 YYEKEE come from the germline V gene (reference sequence).

The V gene is TRBV11-3, the J gene TRBJ1-2; 8 bases match TRBD1. The CDR3 length is 13 residues. CDR1 and CDR2 from the germline V gene are SGHNT and YENEEA. Germline trimming cut 2 bases from V and 5 bases from J; bases unmatched to any gene: 1. CDR3 coding DNA: TGTGCCAGCAGCTTAACAGGGGGATATGGCTACACCTTC. This sequence encodes CASSLTGGYGYTF. The entire variable domain, with the rest obtained from reference TRBV11-3 and TRBJ1-2, is as follows: EAGVVQSPRYKIIEKKQPVAFWCNPISGHNTLYWYLQNLGQGPELLIRYENEEAVDDSQLPKDRFSAERLKGVDSTLKIQPAELGDSAVYLCASSLTGGYGYTFGSGTRLTVV.